This T cell receptor beta chain is drawn from a study of blood T cell repertoires in COVID-19. Study overall: Donors in the United States, Italy and Spain gave samples during acute or convalescent COVID-19. Sample material is recorded as cDNA or gDNA derived from T cells, B-cell-depleted T cells, or PBMCs.

The germline CDR1 and CDR2 sequences are KGHSH and LQKENI. Trimming removed 0 bases from V and 6 bases from J; junction bases left unmatched: 4. The length of the CDR3 is 16 residues. Authors' processing steps: Reference gene primers were amplified, and this amplification served to estimate nucleated cell counts. Repertoires were generated with immunoSEQ multiplex PCR, while TCRdb's copy carries only in-frame clones and drops some. V, J and clone size derive from that table, while D and trimming were established from the DNA sequence. The sample holds some 20,000 clones; about 89% are singletons and the top ten take 7% to 8%.

This receptor was taken from a woman in her fifties or sixties with active COVID-19. The V call is TRBV18, the J call TRBJ2-1, with 11 positions matching TRBD2. The sample was peripheral blood. CDR3 protein: CASSPPGLAGGNEQFF. Written as DNA, the CDR3 is TGTGCCAGCTCACCACCGGGGCTAGCGGGGGGCAATGAGCAGTTCTTC.